This T cell receptor (beta chain) was found in a study of CD8 T cells in Susac syndrome. An input of about 0.5 to 1 ug of RNA was subjected to reverse transcription using random hexamers. TCRdb independently ran MiXCR on the immunoSEQ multiplex PCR reads; one entry per CDR3 protein. The sample comprises 130,000 or so distinct CDR3 sequences, approximately 95% of which are singletons, and over 0.09% rests with the top ten. CD8+ and CD4+ T cells taken from blood had their TCR beta sequenced. The receptor was isolated from a human donor with multiple sclerosis. The sequenced material came from CD4+ T cells from PBMCs.

CDR3 nucleotides: TGCAGTGCTAGGAACACGATCTCCTACGAGCAGTACTTC. It translates to CSARNTISYEQYF. The chain carries TRBV20-1 and TRBJ2-7; D not certain. The V end lost 3 bases, the J end lost 0 bases, and 9 bases lay between the germline ends. The CDR3 covers 13 residues. Germline assignment: CDR1 DFQATT and CDR2 SNEGSKA (reference sequence).